This T cell receptor beta chain came from a study of blood T cell repertoires in COVID-19. Assay used: immunoSEQ multiplex PCR; TCRdb lists only in-frame clones, some missing. The table has about 68,000 clones, around 85% seen once. This sequence originates from a woman aged 55-69 years with acute or convalescent COVID-19. Sequences were obtained from peripheral blood.

The CDR3, as DNA: TGTGCCAGCATTCAGGCGACCGTAAACACTGAAGCTTTCTTT. Translated: CASIQATVNTEAFF. The chain links TRBV2 to TRBJ1-1; D uncertain. In germline, CDR1 is SNHLY, CDR2 FYNNEI. V was shortened by 7 bases and J by 2 bases, with 14 bases between the two germline ends. This CDR3 spans 14 amino acids.